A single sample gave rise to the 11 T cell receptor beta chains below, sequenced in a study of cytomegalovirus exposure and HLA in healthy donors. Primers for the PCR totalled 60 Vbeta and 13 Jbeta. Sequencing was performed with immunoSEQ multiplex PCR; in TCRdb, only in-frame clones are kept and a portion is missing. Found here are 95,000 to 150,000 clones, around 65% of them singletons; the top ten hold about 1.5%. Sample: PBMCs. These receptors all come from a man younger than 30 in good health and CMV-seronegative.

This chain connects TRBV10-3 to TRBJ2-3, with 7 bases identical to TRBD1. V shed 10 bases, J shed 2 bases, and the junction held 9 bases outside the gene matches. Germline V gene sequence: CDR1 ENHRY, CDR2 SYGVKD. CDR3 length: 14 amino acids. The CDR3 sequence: CATGDRAPTDTQYF. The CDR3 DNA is TGTGCCACCGGAGACAGGGCACCCACAGATACGCAGTATTTT.

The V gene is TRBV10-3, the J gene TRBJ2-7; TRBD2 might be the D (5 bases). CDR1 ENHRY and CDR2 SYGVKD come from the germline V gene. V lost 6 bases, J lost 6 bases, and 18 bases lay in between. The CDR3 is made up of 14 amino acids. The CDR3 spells CAISPGERWSEQYF. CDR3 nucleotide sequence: TGTGCCATCAGCCCTGGGGAGCGGTGGAGCGAGCAGTACTTC.

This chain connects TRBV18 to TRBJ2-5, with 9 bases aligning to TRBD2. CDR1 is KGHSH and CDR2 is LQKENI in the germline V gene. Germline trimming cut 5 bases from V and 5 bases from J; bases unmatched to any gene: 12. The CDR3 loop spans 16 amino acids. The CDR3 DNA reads TGTGCCAGCTCAACCACCATAGCGGGAGTGAGGGAGACCCAGTACTTC. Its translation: CASSTTIAGVRETQYF.

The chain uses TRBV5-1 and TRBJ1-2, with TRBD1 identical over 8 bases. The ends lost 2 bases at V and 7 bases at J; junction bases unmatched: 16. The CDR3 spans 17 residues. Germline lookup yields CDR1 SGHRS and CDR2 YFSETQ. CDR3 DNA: TGCGCCAGCAGCTTTGTTGGGGGTTGGCAGGGGGCGTCTGGCTACACCTTC. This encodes CASSFVGGWQGASGYTF.

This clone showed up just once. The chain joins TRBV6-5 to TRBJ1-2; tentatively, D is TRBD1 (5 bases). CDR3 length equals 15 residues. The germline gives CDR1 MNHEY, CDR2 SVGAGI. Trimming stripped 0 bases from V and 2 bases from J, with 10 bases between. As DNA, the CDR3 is TGTGCCAGCAGTTACTCGATACGGACAAACTATGGCTACACCTTC. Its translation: CASSYSIRTNYGYTF.

The CDR3 is CASKPLRGTDTQYF. The CDR3 bases are TGTGCCAGCAAACCCCTCCGAGGCACAGATACGCAGTATTTT. J is TRBJ2-3 and V is TRBV28, with no clear D. V gave up 7 bases and J gave up 1 base, with 12 bases separating them. Germline V gives CDR1 MDHEN, CDR2 SYDVKM. CDR3 length: 14 amino acids.

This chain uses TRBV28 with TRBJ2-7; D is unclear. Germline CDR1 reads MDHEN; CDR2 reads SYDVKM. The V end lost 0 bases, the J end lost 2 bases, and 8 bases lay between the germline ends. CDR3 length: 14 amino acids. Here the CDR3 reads CASSLWQATYEQYF. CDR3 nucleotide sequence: TGTGCCAGCAGTTTATGGCAGGCTACCTACGAGCAGTACTTC.

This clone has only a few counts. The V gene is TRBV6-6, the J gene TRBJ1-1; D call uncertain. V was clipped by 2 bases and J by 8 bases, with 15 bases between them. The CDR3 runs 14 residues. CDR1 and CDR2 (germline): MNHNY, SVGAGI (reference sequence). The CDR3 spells CASSYPPRHCEAFF. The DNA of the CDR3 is TGTGCCAGCAGTTACCCCCCAAGACATTGCGAAGCTTTCTTT.

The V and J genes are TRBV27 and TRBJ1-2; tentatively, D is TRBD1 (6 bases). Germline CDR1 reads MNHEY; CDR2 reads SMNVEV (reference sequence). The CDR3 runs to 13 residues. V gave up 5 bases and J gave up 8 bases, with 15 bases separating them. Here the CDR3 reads CASSPRGEGGYTF. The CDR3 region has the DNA TGTGCCAGCAGTCCCAGGGGCGAGGGGGGCTACACCTTC.

DNA for the CDR3: TGTGCCAGCAGCGTAGGGTACAGGCAAAGTGCTTATGGCTACACCTTC. The encoded protein is CASSVGYRQSAYGYTF. V is TRBV9 and J is TRBJ1-2; possible D gene TRBD1, 5 bases. CDR1 is SGDLS and CDR2 is YYNGEE in the germline V gene. The ends were cut back, 0 bases at V and 5 bases at J, with 17 bases in the middle. This CDR3 has 16 amino acids.

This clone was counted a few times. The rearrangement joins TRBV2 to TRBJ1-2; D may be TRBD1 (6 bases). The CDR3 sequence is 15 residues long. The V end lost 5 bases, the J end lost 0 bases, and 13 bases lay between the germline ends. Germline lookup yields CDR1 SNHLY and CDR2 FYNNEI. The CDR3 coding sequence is TGTGCCAGCAGTTCCCAGGGGAGAGCTAACTATGGCTACACCTTC. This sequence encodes CASSSQGRANYGYTF. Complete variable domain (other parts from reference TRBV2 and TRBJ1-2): EPEVTQTPSHQVTQMGQEVILRCVPISNHLYFYWYRQILGQKVEFLVSFYNNEISEKSEIFDDQFSVERPDGSNFTLKIRSTKLEDSAMYFCASSSQGRANYGYTFGSGTRLTVV.